One and the same sample provided the 28 T cell receptor beta chains below, sequenced in a study of early T cells in non-severe SARS-CoV-2 infection. TCRdb reprocessed the 5' RACE reads with MiXCR, giving one entry per CDR3 protein. The sample contains tens of thousands of distinct CDR3 sequences, 10% to 12% of which appear only once. The starting material was whole blood, obtained at baseline. These TCRs come from an adult who was a healthcare worker with PCR-confirmed SARS-CoV-2 infection or an uninfected control (not recorded which).

A word on this clonotype: A junction boundary mismatches the germline segment, possibly from a read error. The rearrangement uses TRBV11-2 and TRBJ1-1, with D possibly matching TRBD1 (5 bases). From germline, CDR1 is SGHAT and CDR2 FQNNGV. The CDR3 runs to 15 residues. CDR3 amino acids: CASSLDSGFDTEVFF. CDR3 coding DNA: TGTGCCAGCAGCTTAGATTCAGGGTTCGACACTGAAGTTTTCTTT. The variable domain in full, with the rest retrieved from reference TRBV11-2 and TRBJ1-1, is EAGVAQSPRYKIIEKRQSVAFWCNPISGHATLYWYQQILGQGPKLLIQFQNNGVVDDSQLPKDRFSAERLKGVDSTLKIQPAKLEDSAVYLCASSLDSGFDTEVFFGQGTRLTVV.

This clonotype was detected a few times. The chain couples TRBV18 to TRBJ1-1; no clear D. V was shortened by 2 bases and J by 1 base, with 5 bases between the two germline ends. This CDR3 comprises 13 residues. Germline values: CDR1 KGHSH, CDR2 LQKENI. CDR3 nucleotides: TGTGCCAGCTCACCAGGGCAGAACACTGAAGCTTTCTTT. This encodes CASSPGQNTEAFF.

This clonotype has ten or more counts. The chain combines TRBV14 with TRBJ2-7, with D possibly being TRBD2 (5 bases). CDR1 is SGHDN, CDR2 FVKESK, per germline. V lost 5 bases and J 6 bases, leaving 20 bases between the germline ends. The CDR3 is 15 amino acids. The CDR3 sequence is CASSLQLAATSEQYF. CDR3 DNA: TGTGCCAGCAGCTTACAGCTAGCCGCAACCTCCGAGCAGTACTTC.

The rearrangement links TRBV13 to TRBJ2-2, with D uncertain. The CDR3 covers 12 residues. The germline V gene has CDR1 PRHDT and CDR2 FYEKMQ (reference sequence). With 5 bases removed from V and 8 bases from J, the gap between germline ends came to 9 bases. The CDR3 bases are TGTGCCAGCAGCCCTCCAATGGGGGAGCTGTTTTTT. Translating it yields CASSPPMGELFF.

This clonotype came up a few times. V is TRBV27 and J is TRBJ2-3, with 10 bases identical to TRBD2. The V gene end was trimmed by 7 bases and the J gene end by 2 bases; junction bases not matched to a gene: 9. Germline loops: CDR1 MNHEY, CDR2 SMNVEV (reference sequence). The CDR3 covers 16 residues. CDR3 nucleotide sequence: TGTGCCAGCATTAAAGCGGGGGGGCCTTACACAGATACGCAGTATTTT. Protein: CASIKAGGPYTDTQYF.

This clonotype has just a few counts. This rearrangement joins TRBV20-1 to TRBJ2-3; D gene uncertain. This CDR3 has 14 residues. V was pared by 6 bases and J by 0 bases, with 13 bases between. Germline CDR1 DFQATT, CDR2 SNEGSKA (reference sequence). The CDR3 DNA reads TGCAGTGCCCCAACTCCCCCAAGCACAGATACGCAGTATTTT. It codes for CSAPTPPSTDTQYF.

This sequence joins TRBV30 and TRBJ2-3; TRBD1 or TRBD2 may be the D gene (6 bases each). There are 13 residues in the CDR3. V shed 0 bases and J shed 7 bases, with 11 bases lying between them. Looked up from germline, CDR1 is GTSNPN and CDR2 is SVGIG (reference sequence). DNA of the CDR3: TGTGCCTGGAGTGTATCCGGGGGCAATACGCAGTATTTT. Amino acids: CAWSVSGGNTQYF.

This clonotype was seen a handful of times. CDR3: CASSLMRGGTDTQYF. CDR3 nucleotide sequence: TGTGCCAGCAGCTTGATGCGGGGGGGCACAGATACGCAGTATTTT. The rearrangement uses TRBV7-9 and TRBJ2-3; TRBD2 matches at 8 bases. Germline values: CDR1 SEHNR, CDR2 FQNEAQ (reference sequence). With 3 bases clipped from V and 1 base from J, the junction kept 3 bases outside the gene matches. The CDR3 is 15 amino acids. Using reference TRBV7-9 and TRBJ2-3 for the parts outside the CDR3, the full variable domain is DTGVSQNPRHKITKRGQNVTFRCDPISEHNRLYWYRQTLGQGPEFLTYFQNEAQLEKSRLLSDRFSAERPKGSFSTLEIQRTEQGDSAMYLCASSLMRGGTDTQYFGPGTRLTVL.

The sample holds a few counts of this clonotype. The J gene is TRBJ1-1, the V gene TRBV7-9; D is uncertain. Germline loops: CDR1 SEHNR, CDR2 FQNEAQ (reference sequence). This CDR3 is 14 amino acids long. Deletions cut 3 bases from V and 3 bases from J, with 11 bases between. This CDR3 reads CASSLGPADTEAFF. Written as DNA, the CDR3 is TGTGCCAGCAGCTTGGGTCCTGCTGACACTGAAGCTTTCTTT.

This sequence joins TRBV20-1 and TRBJ1-1, with D unclear. The CDR3 contains 15 residues. From germline, CDR1 is DFQATT and CDR2 SNEGSKA (reference sequence). V gave up 5 bases and J gave up 1 base, with 17 bases separating them. The DNA of the CDR3 is TGCAGTGCTGCCCGGACCCCTGGTCCGAACACTGAAGCTTTCTTT. Its translation: CSAARTPGPNTEAFF.

The table lists this clonotype with a few counts. J is TRBJ2-2 and V is TRBV20-1; D is uncertain. From germline, CDR1 is DFQATT and CDR2 SNEGSKA (reference sequence). V was clipped by 3 bases and J by 5 bases, with 7 bases between them. The CDR3 contains 12 residues. CDR3 sequence reads: CSASVETGELFF. CDR3 DNA sequence: TGCAGTGCTAGCGTAGAGACCGGGGAGCTGTTTTTT.

The V and J genes are TRBV27 and TRBJ1-1; D gene unclear. Germline V gene sequence: CDR1 MNHEY, CDR2 SMNVEV (reference sequence). V shed 5 bases and J shed 0 bases, with 10 bases lying between them. The CDR3 has 14 residues. In DNA, the CDR3 is TGTGCCAGCAGTCCCAGCCTCATGAACACTGAAGCTTTCTTT. As protein: CASSPSLMNTEAFF.

Many counts were recorded for this clonotype. This chain links TRBV5-1 with TRBJ2-3; 7 bases are shared with TRBD2. Germline values: CDR1 SGHRS, CDR2 YFSETQ. Trimming removed 3 bases from V and 2 bases from J; junction bases left unmatched: 9. The CDR3 sequence is 16 residues long. Here the CDR3 DNA reads TGCGCCAGCAGCTGGGGGGGAGCTTTTTCCACAGATACGCAGTATTTT. This codes for CASSWGGAFSTDTQYF.

There are many counts of this clonotype. CDR3 residues: CAISPAGYNEQFF. The CDR3, as DNA: TGTGCCATCAGCCCCGCGGGCTACAATGAGCAGTTCTTC. This rearrangement joins TRBV10-3 to TRBJ2-1; maybe TRBD2 (5 bases). The CDR3 loop spans 13 amino acids. Germline loops: CDR1 ENHRY, CDR2 SYGVKD. Trimming cost V 6 bases and J 3 bases, with 9 bases left between them.

Only a few counts were recorded for this clonotype. The V call is TRBV7-3, the J call TRBJ2-1; TRBD2 matches at 9 bases. This CDR3 region has 14 residues. The germline CDR1 and CDR2 sequences are SGHTA and FQGTGA. J was trimmed by 4 bases and V by 4 bases; bases with no gene match: 2. The CDR3 region has the DNA TGTGCCAGCAGCTCCCTAGCGGGATACAATGAGCAGTTCTTC. Translating gives CASSSLAGYNEQFF.

The V and J genes are TRBV6-6 and TRBJ2-3; possibly TRBD2 for D (6 bases). The V end lost 6 bases, the J end lost 1 base, and 17 bases lay between the germline ends. CDR1 is MNHNY, CDR2 SVGAGI, per germline (reference sequence). CDR3 length equals 16 residues. The CDR3 sequence: CASRPGGPAGTDTQYF. CDR3 coding DNA: TGTGCCAGCAGACCTGGAGGGCCGGCAGGCACAGATACGCAGTATTTT.

This clonotype has only a few counts. The chain uses TRBV12-3 or TRBV12-4 and TRBJ2-5; D possibly uses TRBD1 or TRBD2 (5 bases each). Trimming removed 10 bases at V and 2 bases at J, with 11 bases between. This CDR3 region has 12 residues. The CDR3 DNA follows: TGTGCCACCCAAGAGGGGCAAGAGACCCAGTACTTC. It yields the protein CATQEGQETQYF.

This clonotype was counted many times. This chain links TRBV7-2 with TRBJ2-5, with D perhaps TRBD1 or TRBD2 (5 bases each). V was trimmed by 1 base and J by 6 bases, leaving 15 bases between them. Germline CDR1 and CDR2: SGHTA and FQGNSA. The CDR3 sequence is 15 residues long. CDR3 loop: CASSLESAEGQTQYF. CDR3 nucleotide sequence: TGTGCCAGCAGCTTAGAATCCGCCGAGGGGCAGACCCAGTACTTC. Full variable domain (missing parts from reference TRBV7-2 and TRBJ2-5): GAGVSQSPSNKVTEKGKDVELRCDPISGHTALYWYRQSLGQGLEFLIYFQGNSAPDKSGLPSDRFSAERTGGSVSTLTIQRTQQEDSAVYLCASSLESAEGQTQYFGPGTRLLVL.

J is TRBJ2-7 and V is TRBV10-2, with TRBD1 as a possible D gene (6 bases). The CDR3 extends over 15 amino acids. Germline V lookup: CDR1 WSHSY, CDR2 SAAADI. Trimming removed 1 base from V and 2 bases from J, with 12 bases in between. The CDR3 coding sequence is TGCGCCAGCAGTGAGTTGGACAGACCTCCCTACGAGCAGTACTTC. This translates into CASSELDRPPYEQYF.

There are a few counts of this clonotype. CDR3 loop: CASSDRQSNSPLHF. In DNA, the CDR3 is TGTGCCAGCAGTGATAGGCAGAGTAATTCACCCCTCCACTTT. The chain couples TRBV6-1 to TRBJ1-6; D not certain. The CDR3 totals 14 residues. Germline CDR1 reads MNHNS; CDR2 reads SASEGT. Trimming removed 3 bases at V and 6 bases at J, with 9 bases between.

This clonotype showed up many times. The V and J genes are TRBV2 and TRBJ2-1, with D tentatively TRBD2 (6 bases). This CDR3 spans 16 amino acids. Trimming shortened V by 1 base and J by 10 bases, and 20 bases separated the two germline ends. Germline V CDR1 and CDR2: SNHLY, FYNNEI. CDR3 sequence: CASSEGWGGAVEEQFF. In DNA form, the CDR3 reads TGTGCCAGCAGTGAAGGTTGGGGCGGGGCGGTTGAGGAGCAGTTCTTC.

The chain combines TRBV3-1 with TRBJ2-7; weak D call: TRBD2 (6 bases). Germline CDR1 LGHDT, CDR2 YNNKEL (reference sequence). V was shortened by 6 bases and J by 0 bases, with 15 bases between the two germline ends. The CDR3 covers 15 residues. CDR3 DNA sequence: TGTGCCAGCAGACTTGAGTCGGGGGACTCCTACGAGCAGTACTTC. This gives the protein CASRLESGDSYEQYF.

This clonotype was detected only a few times. CDR3 sequence: CASSSRDRDVTNEKLFF. CDR3 nucleotides: TGTGCCAGCAGCTCCCGGGACAGGGATGTAACTAATGAAAAACTGTTTTTT. V and J are TRBV7-9 and TRBJ1-4; 9 positions agree with TRBD1. This CDR3 region has 17 residues. After removal of 4 bases from V and 1 base from J, the junction contained 7 bases not matched to a gene. Looked up from germline, CDR1 is SEHNR and CDR2 is FQNEAQ (reference sequence).

This clonotype was picked up many times. The chain links TRBV7-2 to TRBJ2-5; D perhaps matches TRBD2 (5 bases). The V and J ends lost 1 base and 4 bases respectively, with 10 bases between them. This CDR3 spans 14 amino acids. The V gene's germline CDR1 is SGHTA and CDR2 FQGNSA. Here the CDR3 DNA reads TGTGCCAGCAGCTTAGGTCCCGGAGGAGAGACCCAGTACTTC. Protein sequence: CASSLGPGGETQYF.

The chain joins TRBV30 to TRBJ2-7; the D call may be TRBD1 or TRBD2 (6 bases each). The CDR3 totals 16 residues. V lost 3 bases and J lost 4, with 22 bases in between. The germline gives CDR1 GTSNPN, CDR2 SVGIG (reference sequence). The CDR3 sequence: CAWRAPVGQGRYEQYF. The DNA of the CDR3 is TGTGCCTGGAGGGCCCCCGTAGGGCAGGGGAGGTACGAGCAGTACTTC. Looking up the rest from reference TRBV30 and TRBJ2-7 gives the full variable domain: SQTIHQWPATLVQPVGSPLSLECTVEGTSNPNLYWYRQAAGRGLQLLFYSVGIGQISSEVPQNLSASRPQDRQFILSSKKLLLSDSGFYLCAWRAPVGQGRYEQYFGPGTRLTVT.

The gene calls are TRBV20-1 and TRBJ2-3, with 9 bases matching TRBD2. This CDR3 is 15 amino acids long. Losses at the gene ends were 1 base for V and 1 base for J; bases not matched to a gene: 3. Germline assignment: CDR1 DFQATT and CDR2 SNEGSKA (reference sequence). For the CDR3, the DNA is TGCAGTGCTAGAGTCCAGCGGGGGGGCACAGATACGCAGTATTTT. Amino acid sequence: CSARVQRGGTDTQYF.

The chain employs TRBV20-1 and TRBJ1-1; D is uncertain. The germline V gene encodes CDR1 DFQATT and CDR2 SNEGSKA (reference sequence). Trimming cost V 3 bases and J 1 base, with 6 bases left between them. The CDR3 sequence is 12 residues long. CDR3 loop: CSARIRNTEAFF. The CDR3 DNA reads as TGCAGTGCTAGGATTCGGAACACTGAAGCTTTCTTT.

Ten or more counts support this clonotype. The chain joins TRBV6-2 or TRBV6-3 to TRBJ2-5; 14 bases are a match to TRBD2. Trimming removed 6 bases from V and 3 bases from J; junction bases left unmatched: 3. Per germline, CDR1 MNHEY and CDR2 SVGEGT. The CDR3 spans 15 residues. This CDR3 reads CASRRTSGGKETQYF. The CDR3 coding sequence is TGTGCCAGCAGACGGACTAGCGGGGGGAAAGAGACCCAGTACTTC.